The 21 T cell receptor beta chains below come from one sample, sequenced in a study of CD8 T cells in ankylosing spondylitis. TCRdb fed the 5' RACE reads into MiXCR, producing one record per CDR3 protein. The repertoire holds about 160,000 distinct CDR3 sequences, with about 16% as singletons. The sequenced material came from blood, either unsorted or a sorted T cell fraction (not recorded which). The receptor source for this set is a male donor with ankylosing spondylitis or in good health (not recorded which).

The V gene is TRBV12-2, the J gene TRBJ2-5; TRBD1 is the table's D call and was not checked against the DNA. TRBV12-2 is designated a pseudogene. The CDR3 covers 15 residues. CDR3 residues: CASRPNRDSQETQYF. In nucleotides, the CDR3 is TGTGCAAGTCGCCCAAATCGCGACAGCCAAGAGACCCAGTACTTC.

This clonotype was observed at least ten times. This sequence joins TRBV7-2 and TRBJ2-3; D gene ambiguous. CDR3 length equals 13 residues. Trimming removed 6 bases at V and 0 bases at J, with 7 bases between. Germline V CDR1 and CDR2: SGHTA, FQGNSA. The chain's CDR3 is CASSFPSTDTQYF. The CDR3 DNA follows: TGTGCCAGCAGTTTCCCTAGCACAGATACGCAGTATTTT.

This clonotype was recorded many times. The rearrangement uses TRBV20-1 and TRBJ2-6; D remains ambiguous. Germline CDR1 is DFQATT and CDR2 is SNEGSKA (reference sequence). V was pared by 4 bases and J by 0 bases, with 1 base between. This CDR3 is 12 amino acids long. In DNA, the CDR3 is TGCAGTGCTATCTCTGGGGCCAACGTCCTGACTTTC. It translates to CSAISGANVLTF.

This clonotype was picked up a small number of times. This chain uses TRBV12-3 or TRBV12-4 with TRBJ1-5; D is unclear. This CDR3 has 14 residues. Trimming pared 7 bases from V and 4 bases from J, leaving 14 bases between. DNA of the CDR3: TGTGCCAGCACCCTTGGGAGTCGGAATCAGCCCCAGCATTTT. Translated: CASTLGSRNQPQHF.

In its sample, this clonotype was seen a few times. This chain uses TRBV18 with TRBJ1-4; D gene unclear. This CDR3 is 13 amino acids long. Trimming took 2 bases from V and 0 from J, leaving 1 base between them. Germline V lookup: CDR1 KGHSH, CDR2 LQKENI. CDR3 bases: TGTGCCAGCTCACCAGCAACTAATGAAAAACTGTTTTTT. Translating gives CASSPATNEKLFF.

This chain connects TRBV19 to TRBJ2-3, with 11 positions matching TRBD2. Germline V CDR1 and CDR2: LNHDA, SQIVND (reference sequence). V lost 6 bases, J lost 7 bases, and 12 bases stayed unmatched. CDR3 length: 16 amino acids. The CDR3 spells CASSQTSGTVGNTQYF. CDR3 sequence (DNA): TGTGCCAGTAGCCAGACTAGCGGGACGGTGGGGAATACGCAGTATTTT.

This clonotype showed up many times. This chain connects TRBV5-1 to TRBJ2-5, with TRBD1 matching 8 bases. CDR1 SGHRS and CDR2 YFSETQ come from the germline V gene. V lost 9 bases to trimming and J lost 7 bases; unmatched junction nucleotides: 11. The CDR3 is made up of 13 amino acids. Written as DNA, the CDR3 is TGCGCCACGGGACAGGACGCGGTTGGGACCCAGTACTTC. This translates into CATGQDAVGTQYF.

The V call is TRBV28, the J call TRBJ1-5, with TRBD1 as a possible D gene (5 bases). The CDR3 extends over 13 amino acids. With 7 bases removed from V and 2 bases from J, the gap between germline ends came to 9 bases. CDR1 and CDR2 from the germline V gene are MDHEN and SYDVKM. The CDR3 reads CASIDSRNQPQHF. CDR3 nucleotides: TGTGCCAGCATTGACAGCCGCAATCAGCCCCAGCATTTT.

This clonotype was detected ten times or more. The rearrangement links TRBV20-1 to TRBJ1-5; D gene uncertain. This CDR3 is 12 amino acids long. V was trimmed by 0 bases and J by 4 bases, leaving 4 bases between them. CDR1 and CDR2 (germline): DFQATT, SNEGSKA (reference sequence). This CDR3 is CSARDGNQPQHF. The CDR3, as DNA: TGCAGTGCTAGAGACGGGAATCAGCCCCAGCATTTT.

This chain links TRBV5-1 with TRBJ2-1; 7 bases map to TRBD2. Germline V gene lookup returns CDR1 SGHRS and CDR2 YFSETQ. V trimming: 1 base; J trimming: 6 bases; junction bases outside the gene matches: 7. The CDR3 sequence is 15 residues long. The CDR3, as DNA: TGCGCCAGCAGCTTGACCGCGGGAGCACTCAATGAGCAGTTCTTC. Amino acid sequence: CASSLTAGALNEQFF.

This clonotype showed up many times. The DNA of the CDR3 is TGTGCCAGCAGTTCGAGACTAGCGGGAAGATCAGATACGCAGTATTTT. It encodes CASSSRLAGRSDTQYF. The genes are TRBV27 and TRBJ2-3; 11 bases are a match to TRBD2. Trimming at V came to 4 bases and at J to 4 bases, leaving 7 bases not matched to a gene. The CDR3 is 16 amino acids. Per germline, CDR1 MNHEY and CDR2 SMNVEV (reference sequence).

In this sample, this clonotype turned up many times. This rearrangement joins TRBV29-1 to TRBJ2-7; D may correspond to TRBD1 or TRBD2 (5 bases each). This CDR3 spans 14 amino acids. The germline V gene has CDR1 SQVTM and CDR2 ANQGSEA. V dropped 3 bases and J dropped 3 bases, with 15 bases sitting between them. The CDR3 region is CSVEGVSSRYEQYF. CDR3 DNA sequence: TGCAGCGTTGAGGGGGTCAGCTCCCGCTACGAGCAGTACTTC.

The gene calls are TRBV20-1 and TRBJ1-1, with a possible D match to TRBD1 (5 bases). The CDR3 length is 15 residues. CDR1 and CDR2 (germline): DFQATT, SNEGSKA (reference sequence). V was clipped by 3 bases and J by 0 bases, with 14 bases between them. The CDR3: CSARTFGRVNTEAFF. The CDR3 DNA sequence: TGCAGTGCTAGGACCTTTGGCAGGGTGAACACTGAAGCTTTCTTT.

This clonotype was picked up many times. The chain recombines TRBV5-1 with TRBJ2-7, with D tentatively TRBD2 (5 bases). V dropped 0 bases and J dropped 6 bases, with 22 bases sitting between them. CDR1 and CDR2 from the germline V gene are SGHRS and YFSETQ. This CDR3 spans 17 amino acids. The CDR3 sequence is CASSLAKLSGSPLEQYF. CDR3 DNA sequence: TGCGCCAGCAGCTTGGCCAAGTTAAGCGGATCCCCCCTCGAGCAGTACTTC.

This clonotype appeared a few times. V usage is TRBV2 and J usage is TRBJ1-5; possibly TRBD1 for D (5 bases). This CDR3 has 16 residues. V gave up 5 bases and J gave up 3 bases, with 17 bases separating them. From germline, CDR1 is SNHLY and CDR2 FYNNEI. This CDR3 is CASSPVTPGTNQPQHF. In DNA form, the CDR3 reads TGTGCCAGCAGTCCAGTTACTCCAGGGACCAATCAGCCCCAGCATTTT. The whole variable domain, remainder taken from reference TRBV2 and TRBJ1-5, is EPEVTQTPSHQVTQMGQEVILRCVPISNHLYFYWYRQILGQKVEFLVSFYNNEISEKSEIFDDQFSVERPDGSNFTLKIRSTKLEDSAMYFCASSPVTPGTNQPQHFGDGTRLSIL.

The chain couples TRBV2 to TRBJ1-5; no clear D. The V end lost 1 base, the J end lost 10 bases, and 14 bases lay between the germline ends. Germline-derived CDR1 and CDR2 are SNHLY and FYNNEI. This CDR3 comprises 14 residues. CDR3 loop: CASSEGHLVDPQHF. For the CDR3, the DNA is TGTGCCAGCAGTGAAGGACACCTCGTGGATCCCCAGCATTTT. The full variable domain, completed using reference TRBV2 and TRBJ1-5, is EPEVTQTPSHQVTQMGQEVILRCVPISNHLYFYWYRQILGQKVEFLVSFYNNEISEKSEIFDDQFSVERPDGSNFTLKIRSTKLEDSAMYFCASSEGHLVDPQHFGDGTRLSIL.

In this sample, this clonotype turned up a few times. This chain joins TRBV20-1 and TRBJ2-1; D is unclear. The CDR3 consists of 11 residues. Trimming pared 3 bases from V and 4 bases from J, leaving 4 bases between. Germline CDR1 is DFQATT and CDR2 is SNEGSKA (reference sequence). CDR3 DNA sequence: TGCAGTGCTAGCGGATACAATGAGCAGTTCTTC. Translation gives CSASGYNEQFF.

This clonotype came up a few times. V and J are TRBV20-1 and TRBJ2-3; 9 bases are shared with TRBD2. Germline trimming cut 3 bases from V and 1 base from J; bases unmatched to any gene: 11. Germline V lookup: CDR1 DFQATT, CDR2 SNEGSKA (reference sequence). The CDR3 extends over 17 amino acids. The CDR3 DNA follows: TGCAGTGCTAGCAATAGCGGGAGCTCCCTCCGCACAGATACGCAGTATTTT. This translates into CSASNSGSSLRTDTQYF.

This clonotype was seen many times. This chain connects TRBV20-1 to TRBJ2-3; weak D call: TRBD1 (6 bases). The germline V gene encodes CDR1 DFQATT and CDR2 SNEGSKA (reference sequence). CDR3 size: 12 residues. V lost 7 bases, J lost 1 base, and 9 bases lay in between. CDR3 in DNA: TGCAGTGGACAGGAGGGCACAGATACGCAGTATTTT. Translation: CSGQEGTDTQYF.

V gene TRBV13 combines with J gene TRBJ2-5, with unresolved D. V dropped 5 bases and J dropped 5 bases, with 15 bases sitting between them. Germline V gene lookup returns CDR1 PRHDT and CDR2 FYEKMQ (reference sequence). The CDR3 runs to 14 residues. The CDR3 reads CASSPSGEEETQYF. DNA for the CDR3: TGTGCCAGCAGCCCTAGTGGCGAGGAGGAGACCCAGTACTTC.

The chain links TRBV12-3 or TRBV12-4 to TRBJ1-5, with D uncertain. V shed 7 bases and J shed 9 bases, with 13 bases lying between them. CDR3 length equals 12 residues. CDR3 sequence reads: CASTSAPRPQHF. CDR3 in DNA: TGTGCCAGCACCTCGGCGCCCCGGCCCCAGCATTTT.